This entry lists 27 T cell receptor beta chains sequenced from one sample in a study of blood T cell repertoires in COVID-19. Only in-frame clones appear in the TCRdb table, and some are missing; sequencing was by immunoSEQ multiplex PCR. This table has over 350,000 clones, roughly 91% appearing once. The sequenced material came from peripheral blood. The source is a woman aged 30 to 39 with acute or convalescent COVID-19.

This chain links TRBV6-5 with TRBJ2-1; 8 nucleotides align to TRBD1. The CDR3 spans 15 residues. The V gene's germline CDR1 is MNHEY and CDR2 SVGAGI. The V gene end was trimmed by 2 bases and the J gene end by 4 bases; junction bases not matched to a gene: 4. The CDR3 bases are TGTGCCAGCAGTTACAGGACAGGGTATTACAATGAGCAGTTCTTC. Its translation is CASSYRTGYYNEQFF.

The chain uses TRBV24-1 and TRBJ2-7; 11 nucleotides agree with TRBD1. CDR3 length: 12 amino acids. Germline V lookup: CDR1 KGHDR, CDR2 SFDVKD. J lost 7 bases, V lost 8 bases, and 3 bases had no gene match. CDR3 sequence: CATKGDRGEQYF. The CDR3 DNA sequence: TGTGCCACCAAAGGGGACAGGGGGGAGCAGTACTTC.

The CDR3 nucleotides are TGCGCCAGCAGCCCTACAGGGGGCGACTATGGCTACACCTTC. The encoded protein is CASSPTGGDYGYTF. J is TRBJ1-2 and V is TRBV5-1; 9 bases are shared with TRBD1. V trimming: 4 bases; J trimming: 3 bases; junction bases outside the gene matches: 4. The V gene's germline CDR1 is SGHRS and CDR2 YFSETQ. This CDR3 comprises 14 residues.

This clone has a single count. This sequence joins TRBV28 and TRBJ1-6; the D gene is possibly TRBD1 (5 bases). Germline values: CDR1 MDHEN, CDR2 SYDVKM. V lost 7 bases to trimming and J lost 6 bases, with 16 bases between them. The CDR3 is made up of 15 amino acids. CDR3 residues: CASTLMQGSNSPLHF. The CDR3 coding sequence is TGTGCCAGCACCCTGATGCAGGGTAGTAATTCACCCCTCCACTTT.

V is TRBV4-1 and J is TRBJ1-1; 10 bases align to TRBD1. The CDR3 consists of 19 residues. V was pared by 4 bases and J by 0 bases, with 14 bases of the junction left unmatched. Per the germline V gene, CDR1 is MGHRA and CDR2 is YSYEKL. The DNA for the CDR3 is TGCGCCAGCAGCCGGGGACAGGGGTCATCCCATCGGGTGAACACTGAAGCTTTCTTT. This translates into CASSRGQGSSHRVNTEAFF.

This chain joins TRBV5-4 and TRBJ1-3, with 9 nucleotides matching TRBD1. After removal of 2 bases from V and 3 bases from J, the junction contained 3 bases not matched to a gene. The germline gives CDR1 SGHNT, CDR2 YYREEE (reference sequence). The CDR3 totals 15 residues. The CDR3 DNA sequence: TGTGCCAGCAGCTTACAGGGGGCGATTGGAAACACCATATATTTT. Amino acid sequence: CASSLQGAIGNTIYF.

This chain joins TRBV7-9 and TRBJ2-1; TRBD2 matches at 14 bases. From germline, CDR1 is SEHNR and CDR2 FQNEAQ (reference sequence). The CDR3 covers 16 residues. Unmatched junction bases numbered 8, after V lost 11 bases and J lost 2 bases. CDR3 loop: CAWGLAGDLTYNEQFF. CDR3 nucleotide sequence: TGTGCCTGGGGACTAGCGGGGGACCTTACCTACAATGAGCAGTTCTTC.

The chain is built from TRBV10-3 and TRBJ2-5; TRBD2 matches at 10 bases. Per germline, CDR1 ENHRY and CDR2 SYGVKD. With V trimmed by 0 bases and J by 2 bases, 6 bases remained unmatched. CDR3 length: 17 amino acids. The CDR3 protein is CAISESASGGGQETQYF. The CDR3 nucleotides read TGTGCCATCAGTGAGTCGGCTAGCGGGGGAGGTCAAGAGACCCAGTACTTC.

The chain joins TRBV19 to TRBJ1-3; unclear D gene. V lost 7 bases and J lost 0, with 7 bases in between. CDR1 is LNHDA and CDR2 is SQIVND in the germline V gene (reference sequence). The CDR3 extends over 13 amino acids. The CDR3 DNA follows: TGTGCCAGTATTCCCAACTCTGGAAACACCATATATTTT. This gives the protein CASIPNSGNTIYF.

V gene TRBV2 combines with J gene TRBJ2-5; D might be TRBD2 (5 bases). Germline V gene sequence: CDR1 SNHLY, CDR2 FYNNEI. Deletions cut 1 base from V and 3 bases from J, with 9 bases between. This CDR3 contains 14 residues. Written as DNA, the CDR3 is TGTGCCAGCAGTGAAGGAGGGCTGAAAGAGACCCAGTACTTC. This sequence encodes CASSEGGLKETQYF.

The chain recombines TRBV14 with TRBJ1-6; 8 positions match TRBD1. The ends lost 4 bases at V and 6 bases at J; junction bases unmatched: 8. CDR3 length: 16 residues. Germline values: CDR1 SGHDN, CDR2 FVKESK. The DNA for the CDR3 is TGTGCCAGCAGCCGCCAGACAGGGGTTGGTAATTCACCCCTCCACTTT. This codes for CASSRQTGVGNSPLHF. Filled out from reference TRBV14 and TRBJ1-6, the complete variable domain reads EAGVTQFPSHSVIEKGQTVTLRCDPISGHDNLYWYRRVMGKEIKFLLHFVKESKQDESGMPNNRFLAERTGGTYSTLKVQPAELEDSGVYFCASSRQTGVGNSPLHFGNGTRLTVT.

The rearrangement uses TRBV28 and TRBJ2-1; D is uncertain. This CDR3 is 14 amino acids long. V shed 4 bases and J shed 0 bases, with 7 bases lying between them. Per germline, CDR1 MDHEN and CDR2 SYDVKM. The CDR3 coding sequence is TGTGCCAGCAGTTCCCACAGCTCCTACAATGAGCAGTTCTTC. It specifies CASSSHSSYNEQFF. Full variable domain (missing parts from reference TRBV28 and TRBJ2-1): DVKVTQSSRYLVKRTGEKVFLECVQDMDHENMFWYRQDPGLGLRLIYFSYDVKMKEKGDIPEGYSVSREKKERFSLILESASTNQTSMYLCASSSHSSYNEQFFGPGTRLTVL.

CDR3: CAISEGDRKETQYF. The CDR3 coding sequence is TGTGCCATCAGTGAGGGAGACAGGAAAGAGACCCAGTACTTC. The rearrangement uses TRBV10-3 and TRBJ2-5, with a tentative D call TRBD1 (6 bases). The CDR3 consists of 14 residues. Germline CDR1 is ENHRY and CDR2 is SYGVKD. Between the trimmed V and J ends, which lost 2 bases and 3 bases, there was a span of 10 bases.

This sequence joins TRBV7-9 and TRBJ2-7, with D tentatively TRBD1 (6 bases). Germline assignment: CDR1 SEHNR and CDR2 FQNEAQ (reference sequence). The V end was cut by 5 bases, the J end by 2 bases, with 13 bases between. The length of the CDR3 is 14 residues. CDR3: CASSPGQLTYEQYF. In nucleotides, the CDR3 is TGTGCCAGCAGCCCGGGACAACTGACCTACGAGCAGTACTTC.

The chain links TRBV7-8 to TRBJ1-2; weak D call: TRBD1 (6 bases). Per germline, CDR1 SGHVS and CDR2 FQNEAQ. The CDR3 contains 17 residues. Trimming took 2 bases from V and 2 from J, leaving 18 bases between them. CDR3 sequence (DNA): TGTGCCAGCAGCTTACCTGCAGGGGAAGATATGAACTATGGCTACACCTTC. Its translation: CASSLPAGEDMNYGYTF.

The chain is built from TRBV20-1 and TRBJ2-1; 12 bases agree with TRBD1. Unmatched junction bases numbered 16, after V lost 3 bases and J lost 7 bases. The CDR3 covers 18 residues. Looked up from germline, CDR1 is DFQATT and CDR2 is SNEGSKA (reference sequence). The DNA of the CDR3 is TGCAGTGCTAGTCGGGGACAGGGGGCGTTTTGGTCGAATAATGAGCAGTTCTTC. Residues: CSASRGQGAFWSNNEQFF.

The chain uses TRBV6-5 and TRBJ2-3; TRBD2 matches 8 bases. With 5 bases clipped from V and 4 bases from J, the junction kept 8 bases outside the gene matches. Germline V gene lookup returns CDR1 MNHEY and CDR2 SVGAGI. This CDR3 is built from 15 residues. In nucleotides, the CDR3 is TGTGCCAGCAGTCCCCCGGGGGGGGGCTCAGATACGCAGTATTTT. Residues: CASSPPGGGSDTQYF.

The rearrangement uses TRBV4-1 and TRBJ2-7; 7 nucleotides match TRBD1. Losses at the gene ends were 0 bases for V and 6 bases for J; bases not matched to a gene: 5. Germline assignment: CDR1 MGHRA and CDR2 YSYEKL. The CDR3 consists of 14 residues. This CDR3 is CASSQENRGSEQYF. The CDR3 region has the DNA TGCGCCAGCAGCCAAGAGAACAGGGGTAGCGAGCAGTACTTC.

The CDR3 nucleotides are TGTGCCAGCAGCTTATCTCCAGGCAAAGACTATGGCTACACCTTC. This translates into CASSLSPGKDYGYTF. This rearrangement joins TRBV11-2 to TRBJ1-2; D call uncertain. Germline V gene lookup returns CDR1 SGHAT and CDR2 FQNNGV. Trimming pared 2 bases from V and 3 bases from J, leaving 13 bases between. The CDR3 consists of 15 residues. The full variable domain, completed using reference TRBV11-2 and TRBJ1-2, is EAGVAQSPRYKIIEKRQSVAFWCNPISGHATLYWYQQILGQGPKLLIQFQNNGVVDDSQLPKDRFSAERLKGVDSTLKIQPAKLEDSAVYLCASSLSPGKDYGYTFGSGTRLTVV.

This rearrangement joins TRBV7-9 to TRBJ1-1, with D tentatively TRBD1 (5 bases). CDR3 size: 13 residues. CDR1 is SEHNR and CDR2 is FQNEAQ in the germline V gene (reference sequence). Trimming took 11 bases from V and 0 from J, leaving 13 bases between them. The CDR3 sequence: CAGDGRLNTEAFF. CDR3 DNA sequence: TGTGCCGGGGACGGGAGATTGAACACTGAAGCTTTCTTT.

In its sample, this clone was seen a few times. The chain uses TRBV27 and TRBJ1-1; 7 bases map to TRBD1. Germline CDR1 and CDR2: MNHEY and SMNVEV (reference sequence). The CDR3 runs to 15 residues. The junction had 6 bases not matched to a gene; V was cut back by 4 bases and J by 1 base. CDR3 bases: TGTGCCAGCAGTTCCCCGGGACAGCCGAACACTGAAGCTTTCTTT. Amino acids: CASSSPGQPNTEAFF.

The chain is built from TRBV9 and TRBJ1-5; 10 nucleotides agree with TRBD1. The CDR3 spans 14 residues. Trimming took 7 bases from V and 4 from J; bases not matched to a gene: 5. Germline loops: CDR1 SGDLS, CDR2 YYNGEE. The CDR3 nucleotides read TGTGCCAGCGGCGGGACAGGGGAAAATCAGCCCCAGCATTTT. This encodes CASGGTGENQPQHF.

The rearrangement joins TRBV19 to TRBJ1-1; TRBD1 matches at 7 bases. Germline lookup yields CDR1 LNHDA and CDR2 SQIVND (reference sequence). The V segment lost 2 bases and the J segment 10 bases; nucleotides outside the gene matches: 4. The CDR3 runs 12 residues. This chain's CDR3 is CASSIWGQRAFF. The CDR3 DNA sequence: TGTGCCAGTAGTATATGGGGACAGCGAGCTTTCTTT.

This sequence joins TRBV5-6 and TRBJ1-2; 9 bases align to TRBD1. The J segment lost 8 bases and the V segment lost 4 bases, leaving 18 bases of the junction unmatched. The germline gives CDR1 SGHDT, CDR2 YYEEEE. The CDR3 loop spans 17 amino acids. The CDR3 sequence is CASSPEPRTGEVTGYTF. In DNA, the CDR3 is TGTGCCAGCAGCCCGGAACCTAGGACAGGGGAGGTAACGGGCTACACCTTC.

In its sample, this clone was seen a few times. The chain is built from TRBV6-6 and TRBJ2-7, with 9 bases that match TRBD1. Unmatched junction bases numbered 6, after V lost 8 bases and J lost 4 bases. The CDR3 sequence is 13 residues long. CDR1 MNHNY and CDR2 SVGAGI come from the germline V gene (reference sequence). CDR3 nucleotides: TGTGCCAGCGATTCGACAGGGGGTTACGAGCAGTACTTC. Protein: CASDSTGGYEQYF.

The chain is built from TRBV9 and TRBJ1-6; D not certain. CDR1 is SGDLS and CDR2 is YYNGEE in the germline V gene. Trimming took off 0 bases at V and 5 bases at J, with 9 bases between the two ends. The CDR3 contains 15 residues. The CDR3 is CASSVDTLNNSPLHF. Here the CDR3 DNA reads TGTGCCAGCAGCGTAGACACCCTGAATAATTCACCCCTCCACTTT. Based on the CDR3 plus reference TRBV9 and TRBJ1-6, the full variable domain is DSGVTQTPKHLITATGQRVTLRCSPRSGDLSVYWYQQSLDQGLQFLIQYYNGEERAKGNILERFSAQQFPDLHSELNLSSLELGDSALYFCASSVDTLNNSPLHFGNGTRLTVT.

The chain has TRBV7-2 and TRBJ1-4; tentatively, D is TRBD1 (6 bases). The CDR3 spans 15 residues. Germline V gene lookup returns CDR1 SGHTA and CDR2 FQGNSA. V was shortened by 5 bases and J by 2 bases, with 12 bases between the two germline ends. The CDR3 loop reads CASSRGGATNEKLFF. The CDR3 DNA sequence: TGTGCCAGCAGCCGTGGGGGGGCGACTAATGAAAAACTGTTTTTT.